The clone carrying this TCR beta chain was observed a few times. Its matching antigen is unknown. This entry belongs to a study of blood T cells in healthy people across ages. A second roughly 7 to 11 cycle PCR used barcoded and J-beta primers. TCRdb redid the calling of the 5' RACE reads with MiXCR, one entry per CDR3 protein. The sample includes around 990,000 distinct CDR3 sequences, 20% to 25% of them seen just once. Peripheral blood from each donor was collected in a volume of approximately 10 milliliters. The amount of total RNA extracted per sample was at least 5.5 micrograms. Points from the study as a whole: With age, beta diversity per million T cells declined roughly linearly, significantly by approximately 40.

The CDR3 is made up of 13 amino acids. Germline values: CDR1 SGHAT, CDR2 FQNNGV. This sample was also put to use in a study of T cells of mothers and their children.

Source material: blood. The TCR originated in a girl aged 2-10 years in good health. The rearrangement uses TRBV11-2 and TRBJ2-5, with D uncertain. The J call is uncertain, as TRBJ2-7 better fits the DNA end. CDR3 sequence: CASSLGRRSEQYF. CDR3 sequence (DNA): TGTGCCAGCAGCTTAGGTAGGCGCTCCGAGCAGTACTTC.